Given below is one T cell receptor beta chain in context. Its antigen is not yet known. Base qualities are missing; no much larger clone stands one base away. This sample is part of a study of blood T cells in healthy people across ages (dated by TCRdb to the mid-2010s). For the wider study: In model experiments, template switching captured roughly one uniquely barcoded TCR beta cDNA molecule for every two T cells. The donors were split into four age groups: young (average around 15 years), middle-aged (over 35), aged (62) and long-lived (approximately 80). Using deep sequencing normalized with unique cDNA molecular identifiers, the study measured how TCR beta repertoire diversity changes with age. To avoid experimental bias, donors of different ages were randomly spread across the sequencing lanes. The study analyzed two additional independent replicas of 1 million unique cDNA reads from the same blood draw for two donors, one aged 18 to 30 and one aged 80 or older. The paper as a whole reports these results and caveats: Since profiling was done on bulk unsorted PBMCs, naive and antigen-experienced compartments could not be conclusively compared. Estimates of total diversity based on one million sequenced T cells were regarded as lower bounds and as underestimates. Compared with the aged group, more naive CD4+ T cells, fewer expanded clones and increased TCR diversity were shown by the long-lived group, suggesting age selection. Observed TCR beta diversity per million T cells fell roughly linearly with age, and a significant reduction was already apparent by age about 36. The CMV infection status of donors was not known, potentially confounding age-related changes in expanded clonotypes. A strong correlation was found between observed TCR beta diversity and the percentage of naive T cells measured by flow cytometry.

Donors were about 36 systemically healthy Caucasian individuals from Russia aged roughly 6 to 95 years. Each donor gave around 9.5 milliliters of peripheral blood, collected into EDTA-treated Vacutainer tubes. Ficoll-Paque density-gradient centrifugation was used to isolate PBMCs, with at least 6 million per sample. Trizol reagent was used to extract total RNA from the PBMCs, yielding at least 6 micrograms per sample. For every donor, flow cytometry on a PBMC aliquot measured the percentage of naive CD45RAhigh/CD27high T cells. The library was obtained by 5' RACE. TCRdb records Illumina HiSeq 2500 as the sequencer. A second PCR of roughly 7 to 12 cycles was run with a J-beta primer mix and a sample-barcoded 5' primer. A unique molecular identifier was introduced onto each TCR beta cDNA molecule by a template-switch 5' adaptor carrying 12 random nucleotides. At least 2.5 million CDR3-containing paired-end reads were obtained from each sample. All of the RNA was converted into first-strand cDNA using the Mint cDNA synthesis kit, with a TRBC-specific oligonucleotide serving as the primer. Following uracil-DNA glycosylase treatment, a first 18-cycle PCR with universal primers M1SS and BC2_uni_R was performed on all cDNA. The original pipeline was this. Each sample was normalized by randomly selecting 1 million high-quality reads, each carrying a distinct molecular identifier. Instead of being binned into consensus sequences, reads with shared molecular identifiers were discarded. MiTCR, with a Q25 quality threshold and the strictest error-elimination algorithm, was used for CDR3 identification, clonotype clustering and error correction. A nonparametric unseen species model with Euler transformation was used to estimate lower-bound total TCR beta diversity. The public reads were reprocessed in TCRdb via fastp at Q25 and MiXCR, keeping in-frame beta chains. Rows with one shared CDR3 protein collapse into an entry with the most common genes and DNA. V and J calls and clone size were set by TCRdb, not the authors. Present in this sample are some 1.4 million distinct CDR3 sequences, roughly 40% of which were seen just once. The ten most abundant clones make up roughly 7.7% of the sample.

The junction shows trimming of 8 bases on V and 4 bases on J, plus 17 bases between the germline ends. Inclusive of the bounding cysteine and phenylalanine, the CDR3 is 14 residues long. CDR3 DNA only is kept here, 42 bases in frame from base 1. Via the germline V gene, CDR1 is MNHEY and CDR2 SVGAGI. Sample: blood. The clonotype comes from a young woman in good health. The chain couples TRBV6-5 to TRBJ1-2, with the D gene call left open. The DNA sequence reads TGTGCCAGCGGAAGTCTCGGGGAGAGCTATGGCTACACCTTC. Its translation is CASGSLGESYGYTF.